This T cell receptor beta chain was sequenced for a study of spatial heterogeneity in lung cancer. Unique molecular identifiers, one per molecule, were present on every TCR cDNA molecule. One entry per CDR3 protein, called by TCRdb with MiXCR from the 5' RACE reads. Of tens of thousands of distinct CDR3 sequences listed, approximately 8% were seen once; the top ten hold roughly a tenth. Time point specified: blood at routine non-recurrence follow-up after resection. Per germline, CDR1 SEHNR and CDR2 FQNEAQ (reference sequence). The CDR3 covers 11 residues. Deletions cut 4 bases from V and 6 bases from J, with 4 bases between. This clonotype was found many times.

The chain couples TRBV7-9 to TRBJ2-1; D call uncertain. The sequence was obtained from a male donor with early-stage non-small cell lung cancer. This sample comprised PBMCs, obtained at follow-up. The CDR3 region has the DNA TGTGCCAGCAGCTCTTCCAATGAGCAGTTCTTC. Protein sequence: CASSSSNEQFF.